This T cell receptor beta chain was sequenced in a study of blood T cell repertoires in COVID-19. About the research overall: Sites across the United States, Italy and Spain contributed samples from acute and convalescent COVID-19. The cDNA or gDNA used as material had been derived from T cells, B-cell-depleted T cells, or PBMCs.

Germline CDR1 reads SQVTM; CDR2 reads ANQGSEA. Germline trimming cut 7 bases from V and 1 base from J; bases unmatched to any gene: 7. This CDR3 is built from 15 residues. In the authors' workflow: The assay estimated nucleated cells by amplifying reference gene primers. Using immunoSEQ multiplex PCR, the repertoire was profiled, and TCRdb retains in-frame clones only, with some absent. V and J calls and clone size come straight from that table; D and trimming were deduced from the DNA. The repertoire consists of 300,000 or so clones, with 86% occurring once and the leading ten covering around 1.5%. The specimen sequenced was peripheral blood. The sequence came from a woman aged 45-59 years with acute or convalescent COVID-19. The chain links TRBV29-1 to TRBJ2-7; 13 bases are shared with TRBD2. In nucleotides, the CDR3 is TGCAGCGGGGTACGACTAGCGGGAGGATCCTACGAGCAGTACTTC. Residues: CSGVRLAGGSYEQYF.